This T cell receptor (beta chain) derives from a study of identical twins. With 5 bases removed from V and 8 bases from J, the gap between germline ends came to 10 bases. The CDR3 has 12 residues. Study-level results: Sequences that were beta out-of-frame showed weaker excess twin sharing. Beta clonotypes that were abundant in cord blood contained fewer insertions, a pattern absent from memory repertoires. Alpha sequences out of frame and shared by twins had excess low generation probability.

TCRdb reprocessed the 5' RACE reads with MiXCR, giving one entry per CDR3 protein. The table has about 260,000 distinct CDR3 sequences, 5.5% to 8% seen once. Ten or more counts support this clonotype. Its specificity is unknown. These records were also assigned to another study, of yellow fever vaccine responses in identical twins.

This chain connects TRBV12-3 or TRBV12-4 to TRBJ2-1; D ambiguous. The sample taken for sequencing was memory (CD45RO+) T cells sorted from blood. The source of this sequence is a woman between 18 and 30 years old in good health. CDR3 sequence: CASSPLRYEQFF. CDR3 coding DNA: TGTGCCAGCAGTCCGCTGCGGTATGAGCAGTTCTTC.